Below, one T cell receptor (beta chain) is given with its context. Its antigen is still unknown. In the same sample, other DNA sequences code for this CDR3. The sample comes from a study of beta chain features in type 1 diabetes. From germline, CDR1 is SGHNT and CDR2 YYREEE (reference sequence). The V and J ends lost 3 bases and 3 bases respectively, with 4 bases between them. The CDR3 runs 11 residues. The isolated RNA, all of it, was reverse transcribed, so expressed TCRB transcripts were what got sequenced. Generated by immunoSEQ multiplex PCR, the TCRdb table keeps only in-frame clones and is missing some. The data hold 640,000 or so clones, with around an eighth observed a single time. Purity (above 98%) was reached by all sorted populations. Notes on the study in general: A closer apparent resemblance between naive, central memory and Treg TCRB repertoires was seen in patients than in healthy donors. Type 1 diabetes patients had TCRB CDR3s that were shorter (moderately but significantly so) in all four CD4+ subsets. Insertion counts at VDJ junctions were lower in type 1 diabetes patients, who also showed more deletions there. Any HLA type influence on TCRB rearrangement was left unresolved here.

The receptor was isolated from a man aged 18 to 29 with type 1 diabetes. Sequenced input: naive CD4+ T cells from blood. This chain joins TRBV5-4 and TRBJ2-7; D gene ambiguous. CDR3 bases: TGTGCCAGCAGCTCGAACTACGAGCAGTACTTC. Its protein product is CASSSNYEQYF.